These 13 T cell receptor beta chains were sequenced from one sample in a study of T cell responses to AZD1222 COVID-19 vaccine. Generated by immunoSEQ multiplex PCR, the TCRdb table keeps only in-frame clones and is missing some. The repertoire holds tens of thousands of clones, roughly nine tenths seen once, with about 9.3% in the top ten. The source material was peripheral blood, sampled 28 days after the second AZD1222 dose. These receptors came from an adult who received the AZD1222 COVID-19 vaccine.

This sequence joins TRBV30 and TRBJ2-6, with 7 bases lining up with TRBD1. CDR1 GTSNPN and CDR2 SVGIG come from the germline V gene (reference sequence). This CDR3 contains 16 residues. V gave up 3 bases and J gave up 1 base; unmatched junction bases: 6. The CDR3 DNA is TGTGCCTGGAGGGACGTACAGGGGTCTGGGGCCAACGTCCTGACTTTC. Its translation: CAWRDVQGSGANVLTF.

V is TRBV5-6 and J is TRBJ2-1; either TRBD1 or TRBD2 may supply D (5 bases each). There are 13 residues in the CDR3. In germline, CDR1 is SGHDT, CDR2 YYEEEE. The V end lost 5 bases, the J end lost 4 bases, and 10 bases lay between the germline ends. The CDR3 DNA reads TGTGCCAGCAGACGGGGCCTATACAATGAGCAGTTCTTC. Translating it yields CASRRGLYNEQFF.

The chain uses TRBV6-5 and TRBJ1-2; D remains ambiguous. The CDR3 is 15 amino acids. In germline, CDR1 is MNHEY, CDR2 SVGAGI. V dropped 0 bases and J dropped 0 bases, with 8 bases sitting between them. CDR3 nucleotide sequence: TGTGCCAGCAGTTACTCTGGCACCTCTAACTATGGCTACACCTTC. Its translation: CASSYSGTSNYGYTF.

The J gene is TRBJ1-6, the V gene TRBV20-1; a possible D gene is TRBD1 (5 bases). Trimming pared 3 bases from V and 8 bases from J, leaving 14 bases between. The germline V gene encodes CDR1 DFQATT and CDR2 SNEGSKA (reference sequence). The CDR3 spans 14 residues. CDR3 residues: CSASFGTGDSPLHF. In nucleotides, the CDR3 is TGCAGTGCTAGTTTCGGGACCGGTGATTCACCCCTCCACTTT.

The V call is TRBV29-1, the J call TRBJ2-2; possible D gene TRBD2, 6 bases. The CDR3 runs 16 residues. From germline, CDR1 is SQVTM and CDR2 ANQGSEA. The V end was cut by 7 bases, the J end by 5 bases, with 23 bases between. The CDR3, as DNA: TGCAGCGCCACGGTGCCCGGACGGGGAGGTACCGGGGAGCTGTTTTTT. Protein: CSATVPGRGGTGELFF.

V is TRBV7-3 and J is TRBJ2-1, with unresolved D. Deletions cut 2 bases from V and 0 bases from J, with 8 bases between. CDR3 size: 15 residues. The germline CDR1 and CDR2 sequences are SGHTA and FQGTGA. CDR3 DNA sequence: TGTGCCAGCAGCTTAGAGGTAGGCTCCTACAATGAGCAGTTCTTC. Its protein product is CASSLEVGSYNEQFF.

The chain links TRBV28 to TRBJ2-7; the D is unclear. CDR3 length equals 13 residues. Germline V lookup: CDR1 MDHEN, CDR2 SYDVKM. With 6 bases removed from V and 2 bases from J, the gap between germline ends came to 11 bases. The CDR3 DNA reads TGTGCCAGCAGCCTTGGACGGCCCTACGAGCAGTACTTC. It translates to CASSLGRPYEQYF. Based on the CDR3 plus reference TRBV28 and TRBJ2-7, the full variable domain is DVKVTQSSRYLVKRTGEKVFLECVQDMDHENMFWYRQDPGLGLRLIYFSYDVKMKEKGDIPEGYSVSREKKERFSLILESASTNQTSMYLCASSLGRPYEQYFGPGTRLTVT.

V and J are TRBV5-6 and TRBJ1-5; possible D gene TRBD1, 6 bases. CDR3 length: 15 residues. Germline CDR1 SGHDT, CDR2 YYEEEE. V lost 4 bases and J lost 7, with 18 bases in between. This chain's CDR3 is CASSRQVLPGQPQHF. The CDR3 nucleotides are TGTGCCAGCAGCCGACAGGTCCTTCCAGGCCAGCCCCAGCATTTT.

This chain joins TRBV24-1 and TRBJ1-2; D remains unclear. V was shortened by 4 bases and J by 7 bases, with 9 bases between the two germline ends. The CDR3 has 12 residues. Germline loops: CDR1 KGHDR, CDR2 SFDVKD. CDR3 in amino acids: CATSERRSGYTF. The CDR3 bases are TGTGCCACCAGTGAACGGAGGTCTGGCTACACCTTC.

The chain has TRBV6-6 and TRBJ1-5; D is unclear. CDR3 length: 12 residues. Germline values: CDR1 MNHNY, CDR2 SVGAGI (reference sequence). V was trimmed by 4 bases and J by 4 bases, leaving 5 bases between them. DNA of the CDR3: TGTGCCAGCAGTTTAAATAATCAGCCCCAGCATTTT. Its protein is CASSLNNQPQHF.

The chain joins TRBV4-2 to TRBJ1-2; D is undetermined. V was shortened by 0 bases and J by 5 bases, with 7 bases between the two germline ends. Germline values: CDR1 LGHNA, CDR2 YNFKEQ. The length of the CDR3 is 13 residues. The CDR3 DNA reads TGTGCCAGCAGCCAAGATAACTCGTATGGCTACACCTTC. It encodes CASSQDNSYGYTF.

The chain has TRBV6-6 and TRBJ2-7; D possibly corresponds to TRBD1 (5 bases). This CDR3 has 14 amino acids. Trimming took 6 bases from V and 5 from J, leaving 17 bases between them. The germline V gene has CDR1 MNHNY and CDR2 SVGAGI (reference sequence). The chain's CDR3 is CASSERAGKDEQYF. CDR3 DNA: TGTGCCAGCAGCGAAAGGGCAGGGAAGGACGAGCAGTACTTC.

The chain couples TRBV7-2 to TRBJ2-7; D perhaps matches TRBD1 (5 bases). The CDR3 has 14 amino acids. Trimming pared 1 base from V and 6 bases from J, leaving 13 bases between. Germline CDR1 and CDR2: SGHTA and FQGNSA. CDR3 protein: CASSLGGRVSEQYF. Written as DNA, the CDR3 is TGTGCCAGCAGCTTAGGGGGCAGGGTCTCCGAGCAGTACTTC.